This TCR beta chain was observed in a study of metastatic and nonmetastatic thyroid tumors. Patients had received no treatment of any kind before thyroid surgery. Using MiXCR, TCRdb re-called clones from the PCR reads. The sample holds 20,000 to 25,000 clones; roughly 15% are singletons and the top ten take roughly a tenth. At least ten counts were recorded for this clone. The clonotype comes from a female donor with papillary thyroid cancer or a benign thyroid nodule (not recorded which). Some clones in this sample may be carry-over from other donors' samples. The sequenced sample was tumor tissue.

DNA of the CDR3: TGCGCCAGCGCGGGACAGGAGATCTATGGCTACACCTTC. Translating it yields CASAGQEIYGYTF. This chain uses TRBV10-2 with TRBJ1-2; 8 bases map to TRBD1. Germline V CDR1 and CDR2: WSHSY, SAAADI. This CDR3 is built from 13 residues. V trimming: 8 bases; J trimming: 4 bases; junction bases outside the gene matches: 6.